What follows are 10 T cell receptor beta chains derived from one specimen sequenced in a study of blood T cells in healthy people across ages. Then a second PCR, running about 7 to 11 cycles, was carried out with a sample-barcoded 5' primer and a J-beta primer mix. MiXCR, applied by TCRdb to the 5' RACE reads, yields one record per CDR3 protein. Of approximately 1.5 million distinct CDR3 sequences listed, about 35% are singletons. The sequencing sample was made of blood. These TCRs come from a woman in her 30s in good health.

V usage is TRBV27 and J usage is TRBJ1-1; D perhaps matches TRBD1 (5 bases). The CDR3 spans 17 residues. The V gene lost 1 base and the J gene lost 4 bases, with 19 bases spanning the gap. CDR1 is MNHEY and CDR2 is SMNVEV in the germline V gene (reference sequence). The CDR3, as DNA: TGTGCCAGCAGTTTATTCCCCGGAGGGCGGACACCCACTGAAGCTTTCTTT. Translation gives CASSLFPGGRTPTEAFF.

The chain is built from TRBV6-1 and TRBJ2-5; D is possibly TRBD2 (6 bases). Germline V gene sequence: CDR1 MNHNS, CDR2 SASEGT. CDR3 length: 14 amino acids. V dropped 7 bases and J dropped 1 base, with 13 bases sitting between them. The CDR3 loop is CASNLGEAQETQYF. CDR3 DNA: TGTGCCAGCAATCTGGGGGAGGCCCAAGAGACCCAGTACTTC.

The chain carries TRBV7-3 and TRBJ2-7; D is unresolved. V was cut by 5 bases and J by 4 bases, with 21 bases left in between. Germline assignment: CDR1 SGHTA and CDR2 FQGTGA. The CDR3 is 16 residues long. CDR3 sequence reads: CASSPVGLVPYYEQYF. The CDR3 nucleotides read TGTGCCAGCAGCCCAGTAGGGCTCGTACCGTATTACGAGCAGTACTTC.

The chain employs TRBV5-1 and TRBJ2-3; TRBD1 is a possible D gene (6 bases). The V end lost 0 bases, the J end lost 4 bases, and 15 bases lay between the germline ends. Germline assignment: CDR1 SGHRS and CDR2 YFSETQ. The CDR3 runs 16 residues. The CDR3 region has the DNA TGCGCCAGCAGCTTGGAGGACAGTAGGGGCGCAGATACGCAGTATTTT. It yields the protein CASSLEDSRGADTQYF.

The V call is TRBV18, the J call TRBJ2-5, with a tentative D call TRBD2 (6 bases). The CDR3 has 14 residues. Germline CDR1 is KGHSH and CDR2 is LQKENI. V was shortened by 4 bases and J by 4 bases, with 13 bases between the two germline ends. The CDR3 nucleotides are TGTGCCAGCTCACAAAGGAGGGTAGGAGAGACCCAGTACTTC. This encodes CASSQRRVGETQYF.

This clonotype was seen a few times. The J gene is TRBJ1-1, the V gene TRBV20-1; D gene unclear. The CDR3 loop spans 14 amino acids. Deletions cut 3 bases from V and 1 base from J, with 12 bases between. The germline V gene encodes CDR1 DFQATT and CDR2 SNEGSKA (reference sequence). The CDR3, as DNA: TGCAGTGCTAGGACCACCGGGAAGAACACTGAAGCTTTCTTT. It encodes CSARTTGKNTEAFF.

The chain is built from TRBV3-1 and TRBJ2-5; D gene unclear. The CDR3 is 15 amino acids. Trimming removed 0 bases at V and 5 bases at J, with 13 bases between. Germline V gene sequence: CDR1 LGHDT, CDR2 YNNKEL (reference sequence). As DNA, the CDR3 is TGTGCCAGCAGCCAAGAAAGGTTGGTCCGGGAGACCCAGTACTTC. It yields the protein CASSQERLVRETQYF.

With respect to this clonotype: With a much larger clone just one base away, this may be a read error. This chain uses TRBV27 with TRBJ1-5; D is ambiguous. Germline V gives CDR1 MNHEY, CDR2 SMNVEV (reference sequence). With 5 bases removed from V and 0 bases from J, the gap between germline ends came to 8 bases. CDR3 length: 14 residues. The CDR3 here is CASSVADSNQPQHF. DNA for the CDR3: TGTGCCAGCAGTGTAGCAGATAGCAATCAGCCCCAGCATTTT.

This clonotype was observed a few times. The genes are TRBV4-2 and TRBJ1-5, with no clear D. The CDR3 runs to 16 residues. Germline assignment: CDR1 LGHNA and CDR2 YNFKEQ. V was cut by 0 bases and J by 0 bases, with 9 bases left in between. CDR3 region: CASSQDKLYSNQPQHF. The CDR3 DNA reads TGTGCCAGCAGCCAAGACAAGCTTTATAGCAATCAGCCCCAGCATTTT.

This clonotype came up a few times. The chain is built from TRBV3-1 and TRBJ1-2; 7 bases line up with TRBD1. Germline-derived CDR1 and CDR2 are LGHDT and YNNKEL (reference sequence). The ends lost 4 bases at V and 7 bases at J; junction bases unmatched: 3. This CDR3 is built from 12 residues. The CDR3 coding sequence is TGTGCCAGCAGCCGGAGACAGGGTGGCTACACCTTC. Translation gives CASSRRQGGYTF.